Listed below are T cell receptor beta chains from one sample, sequenced in a study of T cell changes during pregnancy in multiple sclerosis. Sequenced by immunoSEQ multiplex PCR; TCRdb stores in-frame clones only, minus some. Here the sample spans more than 55,000 clones, roughly 94% being singletons. Material: CD8+ T cells from peripheral blood mononuclear cells, obtained in the third trimester of pregnancy. The receptors shown here come from a female donor with multiple sclerosis, enrolled in a pregnancy study. Both conserved end residues are part of each CDR3. Each record gives: V gene, J gene, D gene, clone size, CDR3 protein, CDR3 DNA. A D gene is named only where the DNA matches it firmly. Size is stated for part of the rows, as once, few or many counts, or as a class when the clone is expanded.

TRBV9	TRBJ2-7	NA	NA	CASSPRRAGEQYF	TGTGCCAGCAGCCCGAGGAGGGCCGGGGAGCAGTACTTC
TRBV29-1	TRBJ2-1	TRBD2	few	CSVDGLAGVSEQFF	TGCAGCGTTGACGGACTAGCGGGAGTTTCTGAGCAGTTCTTC
TRBV13	TRBJ2-7	TRBD2	once	CASSSPGQGGLAGVEQYF	TGTGCCAGCAGCTCGCCGGGACAGGGAGGACTAGCGGGAGTCGAGCAGTACTTC
TRBV2	TRBJ2-7	NA	NA	CASMIRALSYEQYF	TGTGCCAGCATGATCAGGGCCTTGTCCTACGAGCAGTACTTC
TRBV11-2	TRBJ1-5	NA	NA	CASSLSVTGQPQHF	TGTGCCAGCAGCTTGTCAGTCACGGGGCAGCCCCAGCATTTT
TRBV6-6	TRBJ1-1	NA	NA	CASSFGILNTEAFF	TGTGCCAGCAGTTTCGGGATACTCAACACTGAAGCTTTCTTT
TRBV6-4	TRBJ2-1	NA	NA	CASSADGSSYNEQFF	TGTGCCAGCAGTGCCGACGGGAGCTCCTACAATGAGCAGTTCTTC
TRBV29-1	TRBJ2-7	TRBD1	once	CSVEGRGQENYEQYF	TGCAGCGTTGAAGGGAGAGGACAGGAAAACTACGAGCAGTACTTC
TRBV7-9	TRBJ2-2	TRBD1	NA	CASSRLIFDRGPGELFF	TGTGCCAGCAGCCGACTAATTTTTGACAGGGGGCCCGGGGAGCTGTTTTTT
TRBV5-4	TRBJ2-5	TRBD2	NA	CASSLGLAVLGETQYF	TGTGCCAGCAGCTTGGGGCTAGCGGTCCTGGGAGAGACCCAGTACTTC
TRBV29-1	TRBJ1-1	NA	NA	CSVEDHRARPEAFF	TGCAGCGTTGAAGATCACAGGGCGCGTCCTGAAGCTTTCTTT
TRBV5-1	TRBJ2-3	TRBD1	once	CASSRGQAGTDTQYF	TGCGCCAGCAGCCGCGGACAGGCTGGCACAGATACGCAGTATTTT
TRBV10-2	TRBJ2-1	NA	NA	CASSESDGGNEQFF	TGCGCCAGCAGTGAGTCGGACGGAGGGAATGAGCAGTTCTTC
TRBV19	TRBJ2-7	NA	NA	CASSIRESNYEQYF	TGTGCCAGTAGTATCCGTGAGTCCAATTACGAGCAGTACTTC
TRBV10-3	TRBJ1-1	NA	NA	CAIGRDYYPANTEAFF	TGTGCCATCGGCCGGGACTACTACCCCGCGAACACTGAAGCTTTCTTT
TRBV27	TRBJ1-2	TRBD1	NA	CASRTGGYGYTF	TGTGCCAGCCGTACAGGGGGCTATGGCTACACCTTC
TRBV5-1	TRBJ1-1	NA	NA	CASSSRDSNTEAFF	TGCGCCAGCAGCTCCAGGGATTCGAACACTGAAGCTTTCTTT
TRBV28	TRBJ1-2	TRBD1	NA	CASTDPGTGDGYTF	TGTGCCAGCACCGACCCTGGGACAGGGGATGGCTACACCTTC
TRBV27	TRBJ2-3	NA	NA	CASSPGLGYIDTQYF	TGTGCCAGCAGTCCCGGTCTAGGTTACATAGATACGCAGTATTTT
TRBV11-3	TRBJ2-3	NA	NA	CASSPGTDTQYF	TGTGCCAGCAGCCCCGGCACAGATACGCAGTATTTT